The 8 T cell receptor beta chains below come from one sample, sequenced in a study of blood T cell repertoires in COVID-19. Produced via immunoSEQ multiplex PCR; TCRdb's table is partial and in-frame only. Among about 170,000 clones listed, 65% to 85% were seen once. The specimen sequenced was peripheral blood. The receptors were sampled from a woman in her sixties or seventies with acute or convalescent COVID-19.

V and J are TRBV7-2 and TRBJ1-1, with D maybe TRBD1 (5 bases). The V and J ends lost 1 base and 2 bases respectively, with 20 bases between them. Germline V gene data show CDR1 as SGHTA and CDR2 as FQGNSA. The CDR3 contains 18 residues. CDR3 sequence: CASSLESGGVTRNTEAFF. CDR3 DNA: TGTGCCAGCAGCTTAGAGTCCGGGGGGGTAACCCGTAACACTGAAGCTTTCTTT.

V usage is TRBV7-2 and J usage is TRBJ1-2; D possibly corresponds to TRBD1 (5 bases). From germline, CDR1 is SGHTA and CDR2 FQGNSA. This CDR3 contains 15 residues. Trimming pared 2 bases from V and 4 bases from J, leaving 14 bases between. The chain's CDR3 is CASSLQGTPVYGYTF. CDR3 coding DNA: TGTGCCAGCAGCTTACAGGGTACCCCGGTCTATGGCTACACCTTC.

This chain links TRBV30 with TRBJ1-2, with 10 bases aligning to TRBD1. The germline V gene has CDR1 GTSNPN and CDR2 SVGIG (reference sequence). The CDR3 runs 13 residues. V lost 4 bases and J lost 5; bases outside the gene matches: 4. CDR3 amino acids: CAWTDRGNYGYTF. Written as DNA, the CDR3 is TGTGCCTGGACGGACAGGGGGAATTATGGCTACACCTTC.

The V call is TRBV6-5, the J call TRBJ1-2; weak D call: TRBD1 (6 bases). CDR3 length equals 15 residues. Germline-derived CDR1 and CDR2 are MNHEY and SVGAGI. The germline V and J ends were trimmed by 0 bases and 4 bases, with 12 bases remaining between them. The CDR3 is CASSYSETGPYGYTF. DNA for the CDR3: TGTGCCAGCAGTTACTCGGAAACAGGGCCCTATGGCTACACCTTC.

This clone was observed a few times. The rearrangement links TRBV27 to TRBJ2-1; 13 nucleotides agree with TRBD2. Trimming cost V 5 bases and J 4 bases; bases outside gene matches: 8. Per germline, CDR1 MNHEY and CDR2 SMNVEV (reference sequence). CDR3 length equals 17 residues. The CDR3 sequence is CASSPRTSGGLYNEQFF. Here the CDR3 DNA reads TGTGCCAGCAGTCCTCGGACTAGCGGGGGCCTATACAATGAGCAGTTCTTC.

The V and J genes are TRBV24-1 and TRBJ1-1, with TRBD1 as a possible D gene (6 bases). This CDR3 contains 12 residues. Germline CDR1 is KGHDR and CDR2 is SFDVKD. Deletions cut 8 bases from V and 3 bases from J, with 9 bases between. The CDR3 sequence: CATTQGDTEAFF. CDR3 coding DNA: TGTGCCACCACACAGGGCGACACTGAAGCTTTCTTT.

V gene TRBV7-2 combines with J gene TRBJ2-5; 13 bases align to TRBD2. Germline V gene lookup returns CDR1 SGHTA and CDR2 FQGNSA. The CDR3 extends over 16 amino acids. The ends lost 6 bases at V and 2 bases at J; junction bases unmatched: 6. The CDR3 loop reads CASSFGLAGAQETQYF. The DNA of the CDR3 is TGTGCCAGCAGTTTCGGACTAGCGGGGGCTCAAGAGACCCAGTACTTC.

This chain connects TRBV2 to TRBJ1-4; tentatively, D is TRBD1 (6 bases). Germline loops: CDR1 SNHLY, CDR2 FYNNEI. The ends were cut back, 8 bases at V and 3 bases at J, with 16 bases in the middle. The CDR3 consists of 15 residues. The CDR3 DNA is TGTGCCAGCGTCAGGGGTTCTAGGGCTAATGAAAAACTGTTTTTT. It specifies CASVRGSRANEKLFF.